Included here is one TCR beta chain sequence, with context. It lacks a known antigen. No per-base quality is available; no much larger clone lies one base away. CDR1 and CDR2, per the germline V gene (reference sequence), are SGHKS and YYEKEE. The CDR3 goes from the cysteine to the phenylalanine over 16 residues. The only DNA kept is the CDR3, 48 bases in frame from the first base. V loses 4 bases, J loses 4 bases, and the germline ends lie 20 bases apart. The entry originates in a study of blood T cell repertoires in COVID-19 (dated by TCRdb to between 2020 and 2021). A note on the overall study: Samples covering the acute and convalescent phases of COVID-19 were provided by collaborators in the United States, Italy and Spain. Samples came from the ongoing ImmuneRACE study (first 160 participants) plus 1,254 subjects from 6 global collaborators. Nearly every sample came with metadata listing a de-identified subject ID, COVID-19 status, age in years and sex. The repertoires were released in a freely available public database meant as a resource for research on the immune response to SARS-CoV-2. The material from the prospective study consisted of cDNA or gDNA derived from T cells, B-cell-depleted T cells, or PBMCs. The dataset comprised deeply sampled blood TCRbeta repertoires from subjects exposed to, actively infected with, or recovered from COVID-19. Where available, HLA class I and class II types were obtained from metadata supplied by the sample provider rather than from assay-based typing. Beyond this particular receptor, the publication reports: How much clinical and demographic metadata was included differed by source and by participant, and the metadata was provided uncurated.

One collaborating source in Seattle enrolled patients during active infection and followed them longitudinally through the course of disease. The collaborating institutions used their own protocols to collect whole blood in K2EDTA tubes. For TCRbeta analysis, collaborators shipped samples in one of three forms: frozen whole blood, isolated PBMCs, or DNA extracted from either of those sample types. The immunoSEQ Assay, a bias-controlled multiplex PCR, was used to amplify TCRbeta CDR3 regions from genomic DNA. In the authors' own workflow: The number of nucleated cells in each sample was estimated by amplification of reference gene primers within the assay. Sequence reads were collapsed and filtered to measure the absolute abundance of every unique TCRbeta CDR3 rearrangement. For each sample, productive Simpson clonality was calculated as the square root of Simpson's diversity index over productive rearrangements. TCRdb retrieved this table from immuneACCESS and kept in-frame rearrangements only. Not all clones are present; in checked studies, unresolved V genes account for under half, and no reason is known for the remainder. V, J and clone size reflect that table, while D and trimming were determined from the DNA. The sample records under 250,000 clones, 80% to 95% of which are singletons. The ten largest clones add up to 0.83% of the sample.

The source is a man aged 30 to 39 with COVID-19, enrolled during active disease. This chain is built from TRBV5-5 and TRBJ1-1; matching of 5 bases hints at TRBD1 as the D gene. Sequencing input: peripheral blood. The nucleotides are TGTGCCAGCAGCGCCCACGCGGGGGGTGGGAGCACTGAAGCTTTCTTT. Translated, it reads CASSAHAGGGSTEAFF.